The 22 T cell receptor beta chains below come from one sample, sequenced in a study of immune heterogeneity within non-small cell lung tumors. Bulk tumor genomic DNA constituted the template, at 600 to 750 ng per sample. From each primary tumor, several far-apart biopsies were obtained during surgery. Enrolled individuals presented with untreated, newly diagnosed non-small cell lung cancer and received curative surgery. For the TCR beta CDR3, multiplex PCR with 32 V and 13 J primers performed the amplification. TCRdb re-called the multiplex PCR reads through MiXCR, storing one row per CDR3 protein. The sample contains 9,000 to 13,000 distinct CDR3 sequences, approximately 21% of which appear only once. Sequencing was done on a sample of lung tumor tissue. The receptors here all came from a man aged 55 to 70 with non-small cell lung cancer.

The chain couples TRBV30 to TRBJ2-5; tentatively, D is TRBD2 (6 bases). Germline CDR1 and CDR2: GTSNPN and SVGIG (reference sequence). The CDR3 sequence is 18 residues long. V gave up 0 bases and J gave up 5 bases, with 25 bases separating them. CDR3 residues: CAWSVATLRARDSETQYF. The CDR3 DNA reads as TGTGCCTGGAGTGTAGCGACGTTGAGGGCGCGGGATTCCGAGACCCAGTACTTC.

The chain carries TRBV7-2 and TRBJ2-1; a possible D gene is TRBD2 (6 bases). This CDR3 has 14 amino acids. Trimming removed 5 bases from V and 8 bases from J, with 16 bases in between. Looked up from germline, CDR1 is SGHTA and CDR2 is FQGNSA. CDR3 nucleotides: TGTGCCAGCAGCCCCCTCGCGGGGCGAGATGAGCAGTTCTTC. Its protein is CASSPLAGRDEQFF.

This rearrangement joins TRBV28 to TRBJ2-1; 9 positions match TRBD2. Germline-derived CDR1 and CDR2 are MDHEN and SYDVKM. The J segment lost 12 bases and the V segment lost 3 bases, leaving 15 bases of the junction unmatched. The CDR3 runs 16 residues. The CDR3 here is CASSFNGGRVVDGQFF. CDR3 in DNA: TGTGCCAGCAGTTTTAACGGCGGGAGGGTTGTAGATGGGCAGTTCTTC.

This clonotype is termed medium-sized. CDR3 DNA: TGTGCCAGCAGTTCCTTCGGCAATGAGCAGTTCTTC. This sequence encodes CASSSFGNEQFF. This chain uses TRBV6-1 with TRBJ2-1; D call uncertain. Germline V gives CDR1 MNHNS, CDR2 SASEGT. Trimming cost V 5 bases and J 6 bases, with 8 bases left between them. The CDR3 is made up of 12 amino acids.

This clonotype ranks as medium-sized. The genes are TRBV30 and TRBJ2-1, with 11 positions matching TRBD2. V dropped 0 bases and J dropped 10; count of bases not matched to a gene: 8. CDR3 length equals 15 residues. Per the germline V gene, CDR1 is GTSNPN and CDR2 is SVGIG (reference sequence). CDR3 DNA sequence: TGTGCCTGGAGTGTCATTAGCGGGGGGGTCAAAGAGCAGTTCTTC. Translating it yields CAWSVISGGVKEQFF.

Points on this clonotype: Just one base apart from a much larger clone, this may be a read error. The chain is built from TRBV20-1 and TRBJ2-7; 10 bases match TRBD1. Germline CDR1 reads DFQATT; CDR2 reads SNEGSKA (reference sequence). There are 14 residues in the CDR3. V dropped 7 bases and J dropped 5; count of bases not matched to a gene: 11. For the CDR3, the DNA is TGCAGTGTTAGCGGGACAGGGGTGAGGAACGAGCAGTACTTC. This encodes CSVSGTGVRNEQYF.

The CDR3 DNA reads as TGCAGTGCTTCCTTACGGGGGGGCACCGGCGAGCAGTACTTC. Encoded protein: CSASLRGGTGEQYF. The chain carries TRBV20-1 and TRBJ2-7, with TRBD2 matching over 8 bases. After removal of 5 bases from V and 6 bases from J, the junction contained 12 bases not matched to a gene. CDR3 size: 14 residues. Germline loops: CDR1 DFQATT, CDR2 SNEGSKA (reference sequence).

By sample fraction, this clonotype is medium-sized. The chain uses TRBV12-3 or TRBV12-4 and TRBJ2-3; D may be TRBD1 (5 bases). The CDR3 extends over 14 amino acids. Trimming cost V 6 bases and J 0 bases, with 10 bases left between them. Here the CDR3 reads CASSSTASTDTQYF. For the CDR3, the DNA is TGTGCCAGCAGCTCGACAGCGAGCACAGATACGCAGTATTTT.

In its sample, this clonotype was seen many times. V gene TRBV5-1 combines with J gene TRBJ1-5; 8 bases match TRBD1. This CDR3 has 15 residues. Germline V gene sequence: CDR1 SGHRS, CDR2 YFSETQ. V lost 0 bases to trimming and J lost 7 bases; unmatched junction nucleotides: 6. In nucleotides, the CDR3 is TGCGCCAGCAGCTTGGGACAGGGGAAGGGGCAGCCCCAGCATTTT. Translated, it gives CASSLGQGKGQPQHF.

By share of the sample, this clonotype is medium-sized. The V and J genes are TRBV6-1 and TRBJ2-7, with unresolved D. CDR3 size: 13 residues. Germline CDR1 reads MNHNS; CDR2 reads SASEGT. Deletions cut 5 bases from V and 2 bases from J, with 10 bases between. This chain's CDR3 is CASSWSRTYEQYF. DNA for the CDR3: TGTGCCAGCAGTTGGAGCCGAACCTACGAGCAGTACTTC.

The J gene is TRBJ2-7, the V gene TRBV19, with 12 bases aligning to TRBD2. The V gene's germline CDR1 is LNHDA and CDR2 SQIVND (reference sequence). V shed 5 bases and J 0 bases; nucleotides not matched to a gene: 8. This CDR3 is 17 amino acids long. CDR3 sequence reads: CASSGPGTSGSSYEQYF. The CDR3 nucleotides are TGTGCCAGTAGTGGACCAGGGACTAGCGGGTCCTCCTACGAGCAGTACTTC.

This clonotype appeared a few times. The V and J genes are TRBV27 and TRBJ1-1; unclear D gene. The V gene's germline CDR1 is MNHEY and CDR2 SMNVEV (reference sequence). CDR3 length: 15 amino acids. V was shortened by 4 bases and J by 1 base, with 13 bases between the two germline ends. Written as DNA, the CDR3 is TGTGCCAGCAGTTGGTCCCGTGGAGGGAACACTGAAGCTTTCTTT. Translated: CASSWSRGGNTEAFF.

The chain couples TRBV13 to TRBJ2-2; D is unresolved. V lost 3 bases, J lost 5 bases, and 7 bases lay in between. The CDR3 sequence is 13 residues long. Germline-derived CDR1 and CDR2 are PRHDT and FYEKMQ (reference sequence). This CDR3 reads CASSFRVTGELFF. The CDR3 DNA sequence: TGTGCCAGCAGCTTTCGGGTTACCGGGGAGCTGTTTTTT.

By frequency in the sample, this clonotype is medium-sized (0.01 to 0.1%). The chain carries TRBV5-1 and TRBJ2-3; D gene uncertain. This CDR3 spans 16 amino acids. Germline CDR1 SGHRS, CDR2 YFSETQ. The V end was cut by 0 bases, the J end by 0 bases, with 11 bases between. The CDR3 region has the DNA TGCGCCAGCAGCTTGGACGGACGACCTAGCACAGATACGCAGTATTTT. Translating gives CASSLDGRPSTDTQYF.

This clonotype came up a few times. In DNA, the CDR3 is TGTGCCTACACCGGGACTAGCGGGAAATACAATGAGCAGTTCTTC. Its protein product is CAYTGTSGKYNEQFF. V usage is TRBV2 and J usage is TRBJ2-1; 13 bases agree with TRBD2. Germline-derived CDR1 and CDR2 are SNHLY and FYNNEI. With V trimmed by 11 bases and J by 4 bases, 8 bases remained unmatched. The CDR3 is 15 residues long.

By share, this clonotype counts as medium-sized. The rearrangement joins TRBV19 to TRBJ2-2; 7 nucleotides agree with TRBD2. There are 16 residues in the CDR3. V gave up 3 bases and J gave up 5 bases; unmatched junction bases: 9. From germline, CDR1 is LNHDA and CDR2 SQIVND (reference sequence). CDR3 loop: CASSMASGGGTGELFF. The CDR3 DNA follows: TGTGCCAGTAGTATGGCTAGCGGTGGGGGGACCGGGGAGCTGTTTTTT.

The chain links TRBV5-1 to TRBJ2-7, with D maybe TRBD2 (5 bases). The V gene lost 5 bases and the J gene lost 4 bases, with 16 bases spanning the gap. Germline values: CDR1 SGHRS, CDR2 YFSETQ. CDR3 length: 14 amino acids. The CDR3 region has the DNA TGCGCCAGCAGTCATCGTCTAGCCACGTACGAGCAGTACTTC. This gives the protein CASSHRLATYEQYF. The full variable domain, its missing parts supplied by reference TRBV5-1 and TRBJ2-7, is KAGVTQTPRYLIKTRGQQVTLSCSPISGHRSVSWYQQTPGQGLQFLFEYFSETQRNKGNFPGRFSGRQFSNSRSEMNVSTLELGDSALYLCASSHRLATYEQYFGPGTRLTVT.

This clonotype is termed large. This sequence joins TRBV25-1 and TRBJ2-2; no clear D. Germline loops: CDR1 MGHDK, CDR2 SYGVNS. V was pared by 4 bases and J by 7 bases, with 13 bases between. The CDR3 has 14 residues. This chain's CDR3 is CASSAAELGGELFF. In DNA, the CDR3 is TGTGCCAGCAGTGCCGCGGAGTTGGGCGGGGAGCTGTTTTTT. The full variable domain, with the rest looked up from reference TRBV25-1 and TRBJ2-2, is EADIYQTPRYLVIGTGKKITLECSQTMGHDKMYWYQQDPGMELHLIHYSYGVNSTEKGDLSSESTVSRIRTEHFPLTLESARPSHTSQYLCASSAAELGGELFFGEGSRLTVL.

This clonotype was picked up a small number of times. This CDR3 fails to terminate in the conserved phenylalanine or tryptophan, so it likely reflects a read error. The rearrangement links TRBV18 to TRBJ2-7; no firm D call. The CDR3 spans 13 residues. Per germline, CDR1 KGHSH and CDR2 LQKENI. Trimming took 2 bases from V and 5 from J, leaving 10 bases between them. CDR3 sequence: CASSPGWGDEQYS. CDR3 nucleotides: TGTGCCAGCTCACCAGGTTGGGGTGACGAGCAGTACTCC.

By sample fraction, this clonotype is medium-sized. The chain uses TRBV15 and TRBJ2-2; possibly TRBD2 for D (6 bases). Germline CDR1 and CDR2: LNHNV and YYDKDF (reference sequence). The CDR3 totals 16 residues. V gave up 0 bases and J gave up 6 bases, with 14 bases separating them. DNA for the CDR3: TGTGCCACCAGCAGAGAGGGGACTCCCCGCCCCGGGGAGCTGTTTTTT. Translating it yields CATSREGTPRPGELFF.

This clonotype is medium-sized (0.01 to 0.1%) by share. CDR3 DNA: TGTGCCAGCAGTACGGGACTTGTCAATGAGCAGTTCTTC. Its protein is CASSTGLVNEQFF. The V and J genes are TRBV27 and TRBJ2-1; D perhaps matches TRBD2 (6 bases). The CDR3 runs 13 residues. Trimming cost V 5 bases and J 6 bases, with 11 bases left between them. CDR1 and CDR2 (germline): MNHEY, SMNVEV (reference sequence).

With respect to this clonotype: A read error may account for a junction end that differs from germline. The chain carries TRBV7-7 and TRBJ1-1; D not resolved. The germline V gene encodes CDR1 SSHAT and CDR2 FNYEAQ (reference sequence). The CDR3 has 13 amino acids. The CDR3 protein is CASSSEMNTEAFF. Written as DNA, the CDR3 is TGTGCTAGCAGCTCAGAGATGAACACTGAAGCTTTCTTT.